One and the same sample provided the 30 T cell receptor beta chains below, sequenced in a study of OX40 agonist ivuxolimab in advanced cancers. The data were produced by immunoSEQ multiplex PCR, yet TCRdb's version contains in-frame clones alone and is incomplete. The sample records about 46,000 clones, about 88% being singletons. Sample: CD4+ or CD8+ T cells sorted from blood, taken in a trial of the OX40 agonist ivuxolimab. The receptors originated from an adult with an advanced solid tumor such as melanoma, head and neck, liver or kidney cancer.

Details on this clone: In the same sample, other DNA sequences code for this CDR3. This sequence joins TRBV7-2 and TRBJ2-1; 10 bases agree with TRBD2. Germline values: CDR1 SGHTA, CDR2 FQGNSA. V dropped 3 bases and J dropped 2; count of bases not matched to a gene: 1. The length of the CDR3 is 15 residues. CDR3 loop: CASSLTSGPYNEQFF. CDR3 DNA: TGTGCCAGCAGCTTGACTAGCGGGCCCTACAATGAGCAGTTCTTC.

This chain connects TRBV13 to TRBJ2-1; D tentatively reads TRBD1 or TRBD2 (5 bases each). From germline, CDR1 is PRHDT and CDR2 FYEKMQ (reference sequence). Trimming took off 3 bases at V and 4 bases at J, with 25 bases between the two ends. The CDR3 loop spans 19 amino acids. The CDR3 DNA reads TGTGCCAGCAGCTTCTTTAACCGGGACCCTGTAGGACTTTACAATGAGCAGTTCTTC. It encodes CASSFFNRDPVGLYNEQFF.

This chain joins TRBV6-1 and TRBJ1-4; TRBD1 aligns across 7 bases. V shed 6 bases and J 3 bases; nucleotides not matched to a gene: 7. CDR3 length equals 15 residues. In germline, CDR1 is MNHNS, CDR2 SASEGT. The CDR3 spells CASSPVQGSNEKLFF. In nucleotides, the CDR3 is TGTGCCAGCAGCCCAGTACAGGGGTCTAATGAAAAACTGTTTTTT.

This clone was detected once. The junction and the germline gene differ at one end; a read error may be behind it. The chain recombines TRBV7-2 with TRBJ2-2, with 9 bases that match TRBD2. CDR3 length: 16 amino acids. Looked up from germline, CDR1 is SGHTA and CDR2 is FQGNSA. CDR3 sequence (DNA): TGTGCCAGCAGATCGCTAGCGGGATGGAACCCCGGGGAGCTGTTTTTT. Protein product: CASRSLAGWNPGELFF.

The rearrangement joins TRBV28 to TRBJ2-7, with D maybe TRBD1 (6 bases). V gave up 5 bases and J gave up 0 bases, with 11 bases separating them. Germline V gene data show CDR1 as MDHEN and CDR2 as SYDVKM. The CDR3 runs to 14 residues. The CDR3 protein is CASSARDTSYEQYF. In nucleotides, the CDR3 is TGTGCCAGCAGTGCACGGGACACCTCCTACGAGCAGTACTTC.

The rearrangement links TRBV5-6 to TRBJ2-1; TRBD2 might be the D (6 bases). The V gene's germline CDR1 is SGHDT and CDR2 YYEEEE. V lost 4 bases to trimming and J lost 0 bases, with 14 bases between them. This CDR3 has 16 residues. The CDR3 loop reads CASSPGLSSSYNEQFF. The CDR3 DNA reads TGTGCCAGCAGCCCGGGACTGTCTAGCTCCTACAATGAGCAGTTCTTC.

Notes on this clone: Mismatch with germline at one junction end may stem from a read error. The chain combines TRBV7-7 with TRBJ1-4; D is perhaps TRBD1 (6 bases). This CDR3 has 16 amino acids. Germline V lookup: CDR1 SSHAT, CDR2 FNYEAQ (reference sequence). CDR3 DNA: TGTGCTAGCAGTCCTGGCCCCAGGGGCTCGGATGAAAAACTGTTTTTT. As protein: CASSPGPRGSDEKLFF.

The chain is built from TRBV10-3 and TRBJ2-1; 13 positions match TRBD2. Trimming at V came to 10 bases and at J to 6 bases, leaving 15 bases not matched to a gene. The germline gives CDR1 ENHRY, CDR2 SYGVKD. CDR3 length: 17 residues. CDR3 protein: CATRNLLLAGGSNEQFF. The DNA of the CDR3 is TGTGCCACCCGGAACTTATTACTAGCGGGAGGGAGCAATGAGCAGTTCTTC.

This clone is a singleton in its sample. The chain recombines TRBV9 with TRBJ1-1, with a tentative D call TRBD1 (6 bases). CDR1 and CDR2 (germline): SGDLS, YYNGEE. V was clipped by 0 bases and J by 10 bases, with 13 bases between them. This CDR3 has 13 residues. The DNA of the CDR3 is TGTGCCAGCAGCGTAGCGTTGGGGGCTTTAGCTTTCTTT. The encoded protein is CASSVALGALAFF. Based on the CDR3 plus reference TRBV9 and TRBJ1-1, the full variable domain is DSGVTQTPKHLITATGQRVTLRCSPRSGDLSVYWYQQSLDQGLQFLIQYYNGEERAKGNILERFSAQQFPDLHSELNLSSLELGDSALYFCASSVALGALAFFGQGTRLTVV.

This clone was picked up a small number of times. The chain links TRBV13 to TRBJ2-3; D unresolved. The CDR3 loop spans 16 amino acids. V dropped 4 bases and J dropped 1 base, with 15 bases sitting between them. The germline V gene has CDR1 PRHDT and CDR2 FYEKMQ (reference sequence). The CDR3 protein is CASSSRTAPGTDTQYF. In DNA, the CDR3 is TGTGCCAGCAGCTCAAGGACCGCTCCCGGCACAGATACGCAGTATTTT.

This rearrangement joins TRBV5-5 to TRBJ1-1, with D tentatively TRBD1 (5 bases). CDR3 length: 13 residues. Germline CDR1 reads SGHKS; CDR2 reads YYEKEE (reference sequence). V was pared by 4 bases and J by 0 bases, with 7 bases between. CDR3 loop: CASSPDMNTEAFF. CDR3 nucleotides: TGTGCCAGCAGCCCGGACATGAACACTGAAGCTTTCTTT.

This sequence joins TRBV5-1 and TRBJ2-5; 10 nucleotides align to TRBD1. After removal of 7 bases from V and 7 bases from J, the junction contained 10 bases not matched to a gene. CDR3 length: 14 residues. Looked up from germline, CDR1 is SGHRS and CDR2 is YFSETQ. The CDR3 DNA follows: TGCGCCAGCGGCGCCGGGACAGGGGATGCGACCCAGTACTTC. It is translated as CASGAGTGDATQYF.

This clone was counted a single time. This rearrangement joins TRBV6-1 to TRBJ1-6; a weak D match, TRBD1 (6 bases). The CDR3 runs 15 residues. Trimming took 8 bases from V and 2 from J, leaving 13 bases between them. CDR1 MNHNS and CDR2 SASEGT come from the germline V gene. The CDR3 spells CASAVGDTYNSPLHF. The DNA of the CDR3 is TGTGCCAGCGCGGTAGGGGACACCTATAATTCACCCCTCCACTTT.

The rearrangement joins TRBV5-4 to TRBJ2-2, with 9 bases lining up with TRBD1. V dropped 3 bases and J dropped 5; count of bases not matched to a gene: 14. The CDR3 extends over 18 amino acids. Germline V gene data show CDR1 as SGHNT and CDR2 as YYREEE (reference sequence). DNA of the CDR3: TGTGCCAGCAGCTACGGACAGGGGTTTGGGGTTGGGACCGGGGAGCTGTTTTTT. This sequence encodes CASSYGQGFGVGTGELFF.

CDR3 region: CASSKTGPSGANVLTF. Here the CDR3 DNA reads TGTGCCAGCAGTAAAACAGGGCCCTCTGGGGCCAACGTCCTGACTTTC. The J gene is TRBJ2-6, the V gene TRBV27, with D perhaps matching TRBD1 (6 bases). Germline lookup yields CDR1 MNHEY and CDR2 SMNVEV (reference sequence). V was cut by 5 bases and J by 0 bases, with 11 bases left in between. This CDR3 contains 16 residues.

The chain couples TRBV4-1 to TRBJ1-5; 8 bases are shared with TRBD1. Germline-derived CDR1 and CDR2 are MGHRA and YSYEKL. The V and J ends lost 1 base and 6 bases, in that order; junction bases with no gene match: 8. The CDR3 has 16 residues. The chain's CDR3 is CASSQADRQGLQPQHF. The CDR3, as DNA: TGCGCCAGCAGCCAAGCTGATCGACAGGGGCTTCAGCCCCAGCATTTT.

This rearrangement joins TRBV4-1 to TRBJ1-5; weak D call: TRBD1 (5 bases). CDR3 length: 16 amino acids. Between the trimmed V and J ends, which lost 0 bases and 2 bases, there was a span of 11 bases. Germline V gene lookup returns CDR1 MGHRA and CDR2 YSYEKL. The CDR3 loop is CASSQDGAVGNQPQHF. In DNA, the CDR3 is TGCGCCAGCAGCCAAGATGGGGCAGTAGGCAATCAGCCCCAGCATTTT.

The chain uses TRBV6-5 and TRBJ2-1, with D tentatively TRBD1 (5 bases). There are 12 residues in the CDR3. Trimming removed 3 bases from V and 10 bases from J, with 10 bases in between. From germline, CDR1 is MNHEY and CDR2 SVGAGI. CDR3 sequence reads: CASSYPNREQFF. The CDR3 nucleotides read TGTGCCAGCAGTTATCCAAACAGGGAGCAGTTCTTC.

The gene calls are TRBV7-9 and TRBJ2-3, with D hard to call. The V end lost 1 base, the J end lost 6 bases, and 11 bases lay between the germline ends. Germline V gives CDR1 SEHNR, CDR2 FQNEAQ (reference sequence). This CDR3 contains 14 residues. CDR3 protein: CASSLDLRVDTQYF. CDR3 bases: TGTGCCAGCAGCTTAGACCTTAGGGTTGATACGCAGTATTTT.

The chain links TRBV9 to TRBJ2-7, with TRBD1 as a possible D gene (5 bases). Germline V CDR1 and CDR2: SGDLS, YYNGEE. The CDR3 runs to 14 residues. V lost 3 bases and J 4 bases, leaving 14 bases between the germline ends. CDR3 loop: CASSAGAKPYEQYF. CDR3 DNA: TGTGCCAGCAGCGCTGGGGCAAAACCTTACGAGCAGTACTTC.

The genes are TRBV6-5 and TRBJ2-7; a weak D match, TRBD1 (5 bases). The V gene lost 5 bases and the J gene lost 3 bases, with 17 bases spanning the gap. CDR3 length: 15 residues. Germline CDR1 reads MNHEY; CDR2 reads SVGAGI. The CDR3 here is CASSPDTTQGYEQYF. The CDR3 nucleotides read TGTGCCAGCAGTCCCGACACCACCCAGGGCTACGAGCAGTACTTC.

V and J are TRBV28 and TRBJ2-7; no clear D gene. V was cut by 3 bases and J by 2 bases, with 14 bases left in between. The CDR3 totals 15 residues. Germline CDR1 reads MDHEN; CDR2 reads SYDVKM. CDR3 in DNA: TGTGCCAGCAGTTTCCGATTTAGGGATCCCTACGAGCAGTACTTC. As protein: CASSFRFRDPYEQYF.

This sequence joins TRBV5-4 and TRBJ1-2, with 8 bases fitting TRBD1. Germline V lookup: CDR1 SGHNT, CDR2 YYREEE (reference sequence). The CDR3 has 14 residues. After removal of 4 bases from V and 6 bases from J, the junction contained 8 bases not matched to a gene. This CDR3 is CASSPDRGIDGYTF. The CDR3, as DNA: TGTGCCAGCAGCCCCGACAGGGGAATCGATGGCTACACCTTC.

This chain links TRBV4-2 with TRBJ2-1; unclear D gene. Germline V lookup: CDR1 LGHNA, CDR2 YNFKEQ. This CDR3 is built from 14 residues. With 1 base removed from V and 1 base from J, the gap between germline ends came to 5 bases. The CDR3: CASSQVGSYNEQFF. CDR3 sequence (DNA): TGTGCCAGCAGCCAAGTAGGTTCCTACAATGAGCAGTTCTTC.

On this clone itself: The junction departs from germline at one end; a sequencing error may be responsible. This chain uses TRBV11-2 with TRBJ1-2; a possible D gene is TRBD1 (5 bases). This CDR3 is built from 15 residues. In germline, CDR1 is SGHAT, CDR2 FQNNGV. CDR3 sequence (DNA): TGTGCCAGCAGCCTAGACGGGACGGTTAACTATGGCTACACCTTC. Protein: CASSLDGTVNYGYTF. The full variable domain, its missing parts supplied by reference TRBV11-2 and TRBJ1-2, is EAGVAQSPRYKIIEKRQSVAFWCNPISGHATLYWYQQILGQGPKLLIQFQNNGVVDDSQLPKDRFSAERLKGVDSTLKIQPAKLEDSAVYLCASSLDGTVNYGYTFGSGTRLTVV.

The chain carries TRBV5-6 and TRBJ1-1; 7 bases fit TRBD1. The CDR3 runs to 13 residues. V shed 7 bases, J shed 0 bases, and the junction held 3 bases outside the gene matches. Per the germline V gene, CDR1 is SGHDT and CDR2 is YYEEEE. CDR3 nucleotide sequence: TGTGCCAGCGGGACAGCACTGAACACTGAAGCTTTCTTT. This translates into CASGTALNTEAFF.

The genes are TRBV9 and TRBJ2-6, with 12 bases aligning to TRBD1. Trimming removed 5 bases from V and 4 bases from J; junction bases left unmatched: 4. Germline CDR1 reads SGDLS; CDR2 reads YYNGEE. This CDR3 is built from 16 residues. CDR3 protein: CASRGTGGGGANVLTF. The CDR3, as DNA: TGTGCCAGCAGGGGGACAGGGGGCGGCGGGGCCAACGTCCTGACTTTC.

The rearrangement joins TRBV7-2 to TRBJ2-7; tentatively, D is TRBD2 (6 bases). This CDR3 is built from 16 residues. The germline gives CDR1 SGHTA, CDR2 FQGNSA. V was clipped by 0 bases and J by 5 bases, with 17 bases between them. CDR3 nucleotide sequence: TGTGCCAGCAGCTTAGCTCAGGTGGTCAGGGAGGACGAGCAGTACTTC. It specifies CASSLAQVVREDEQYF.

The chain is built from TRBV7-8 and TRBJ2-5; the D gene is possibly TRBD2 (6 bases). The CDR3 is 15 amino acids. Germline CDR1 SGHVS, CDR2 FQNEAQ. Trimming pared 5 bases from V and 4 bases from J, leaving 17 bases between. CDR3 loop: CASSQGRGILETQYF. CDR3 DNA: TGTGCCAGCAGCCAAGGGCGGGGAATTTTAGAGACCCAGTACTTC. Filled out from reference TRBV7-8 and TRBJ2-5, the complete variable domain reads GAGVSQSPRYKVAKRGQDVALRCDPISGHVSLFWYQQALGQGPEFLTYFQNEAQLDKSGLPSDRFFAERPEGSVSTLKIQRTQQEDSAVYLCASSQGRGILETQYFGPGTRLLVL.

The chain combines TRBV5-4 with TRBJ2-2; 12 bases fit TRBD2. This CDR3 is built from 15 residues. Looked up from germline, CDR1 is SGHNT and CDR2 is YYREEE (reference sequence). With 4 bases clipped from V and 7 bases from J, the junction kept 5 bases outside the gene matches. The CDR3 protein is CASSLAGGPDGELFF. The CDR3 nucleotides are TGTGCCAGCAGCCTAGCGGGAGGGCCCGACGGGGAGCTGTTTTTT.